This T cell receptor beta chain was retrieved from a study of shared clonotypes between healthy human individuals (dated by TCRdb to 2018 to 2020). A note on the overall study: Three men and a couple of women, aged 18 to 49 years, made up the cohort. To increase sequencing depth and limit assay-specific biases, TCR repertoire library preparation and sequencing were carried out by different laboratories using diverse techniques. For each donor, CD4 naive and CD4 memory were each given three plates, CD8 naive was given two plates, and CD8 memory was given one plate. Leukapheresis yielded between about 0.94 and 8.9 billion PBMCs per donor. Blood TCR repertoires of roughly five healthy adults were deeply sequenced to estimate repertoire size and the extent of clonotype sharing between individuals. The research as a whole found: Only blood was sampled, and tissue TCR repertoires likely differ from those in blood. Even with the large sequencing depth, rarefaction of the sorted-subset datasets indicated that sequencing was incomplete. Higher generation probabilities were observed for clonotypes shared by all four sorted-subset donors than for non-shared clonotypes. The small number of donors limited the genetic and exposure-history diversity represented. Based on pairwise subsampling, the degree of clonotype sharing among donors was expected to be affected by sequencing depth. Naive subsets generally had larger estimated clonotype richness than memory subsets did. Sharing across a few donors was observed for around 4.8% of naive CD4, under 4% of naive CD8, over 2% of memory CD4, and roughly 0.4% of memory CD8 clonotypes.

CD8 naive samples were obtained by positive selection for CCR7 among CD45RO-negative cells, yielding a CD45RA+CCR7+ population from which TemRA cells were excluded. Donors were healthy HIV-negative adults with no recently reported acute infections or vaccinations. Every donor was a Caucasian adult living in Nashville, Tennessee, USA. After blood collection by leukapheresis, PBMCs were isolated using Ficoll-Histopaque density gradient centrifugation and then cryopreserved in the vapor phase of liquid nitrogen. Purity and quantity of every magnetically sorted T cell population were checked by analytical flow cytometry. Genomic DNA was isolated from each sorted fraction and quantified by UV absorbance on a Nanodrop 2000c. V is reduced by 0 bases and J by 8 bases, leaving a spacing of 19 bases between them. Reading the germline V gene gives CDR1 MNHEY and CDR2 SVGAGI. The CDR3 runs 16 amino acids, cysteine and phenylalanine included. Here the CDR3 DNA is all that survives: 48 bases in frame from base 1.

TCR CDR3 regions were amplified from genomic DNA by multiplex PCR using the deep immunoSEQ assay. Genomic DNA extracted from each cell subset was distributed evenly over all wells of several immunoSEQ 96-well plates, and each plate served as one replicate. For sorted subsets, approximately 190 ng genomic DNA, equal to tens of thousands of T cell genomes, was loaded into each replicate PCR. The purified libraries were quantified using a Qubit 3.0 fluorometer, sized with a Bioanalyzer 2100, and then quantified again using the KAPA Library Quantification kit. Every immunoSEQ 96-well plate was sequenced on a dedicated single-read 150-cycle Illumina NextSeq 550 flow cell. Per the source publication's procedure: Because the immunoSEQ output included only junctional sequences and no quality scores, the filtering could not be the same as the filtering used for full-length reads. Sequences were annotated with PyIR, a Python wrapper for IgBLAST v1.9, using IMGT germline references to assign V/J genes and CDR3. Reads were filtered out if the reads had weak V/J assignments (E-value above 1e-6), no CDR3, stop codons, out-of-frame junctions, or ambiguous translated residues. V3J clonotypes were defined by identical inferred V gene, J gene, and CDR3 amino acid sequence. Percentage overlap between repertoires was calculated by dividing the number of shared unique clonotypes by the size of the smaller repertoire. Richness of each repertoire was evaluated using RTK rarefaction, the Chao1 estimator, and Recon v2.1 estimates of unobserved clonotypes. Generation probabilities for all TCRbeta clonotypes obtained by the gDNA method from four donors were computed using OLGA. TCRdb took this table from immuneACCESS and kept in-frame rearrangements with V and J called. Such tables lack part of the clones; where checked against another copy, unresolved V genes explain under half of the gap, and the rest is unexplained. V, J and clone size reflect that table, while D and trimming were determined from the DNA. Recorded for this sample are around 2,000,000 clones; roughly 94% of them occurred a single time. The leading ten clones occupy 1% to 1.5% of the sample.

Of note for this clone: Its specific antigen is unknown. Per-base quality was not reported, and no clone a single base away is much larger than it.

This clonotype was obtained from a man aged 18 to 29 in good health. The chain links TRBV6-5 with TRBJ1-2, with no confident D gene call. Sequenced material: naive CD8+ T cells sorted from blood. What this sample's cell subset or site label stands for: CD45RA+CCR7+. The CDR3 corresponds to CASSYSKEGGFKGYTF. The nucleotides are TGTGCCAGCAGTTACTCGAAGGAGGGAGGCTTCAAAGGCTACACCTTC.